The clone carrying this T cell receptor beta chain has more than one count but fewer than ten. Its specificity is not known. This specimen comes from a study of T cells after yellow fever vaccination. Study-wide findings and caveats: Detected again after the booster were most primary-vaccination clones, at 95% to 96% CD4 and around 91% CD8.

Synthesis of TCR cDNA relied on 5'RACE template switching, which attached a universal primer site and UMIs. TCRdb fed the 5' RACE reads into MiXCR, producing one record per CDR3 protein. The repertoire has 500,000 to 650,000 distinct CDR3 sequences, around an eighth of them found once; the top ten carry about 14%. From germline, CDR1 is MNHNS and CDR2 SASEGT. CDR3 length: 16 amino acids. V lost 6 bases to trimming and J lost 4 bases; unmatched junction nucleotides: 14. The receptor was isolated from a man younger than 45 who received the YFV17D yellow fever vaccine. Sequenced here: PBMCs, sampled on the day of the yellow fever booster vaccination. This chain joins TRBV6-1 and TRBJ2-5, with 7 bases that match TRBD2. The CDR3 sequence is CASSLLSGRARETQYF. The CDR3 region has the DNA TGTGCCAGCAGCCTCCTATCGGGGAGGGCCCGAGAGACCCAGTACTTC.